Each of the 30 T cell receptor beta chains below was sequenced from the same sample in a study of vaccination effects on CD4 cells after COVID-19. The method was immunoSEQ multiplex PCR; TCRdb's version includes in-frame clones alone and lacks a portion of them. The table shows about 24,000 clones, with around four fifths occurring only once. ViraFEST expansion of antigen-specific CD4+ T cells with viral peptide pools preceded sequencing. Once cultured for nine to ten days, the cells underwent separation to obtain CD4+ T cells. Two-dose BNT162b2 or mRNA-1273 vaccination was given to participants. Their cognate antigens are unknown. The starting material was CD4+ T cells from PBMCs cultured with HCoV-NL63 spike peptides, obtained after COVID-19 vaccination. The receptor set was obtained from a human donor who received a COVID-19 vaccine.

The rearrangement links TRBV7-9 to TRBJ1-1; D is ambiguous. The CDR3 runs to 11 residues. Germline CDR1 is SEHNR and CDR2 is FQNEAQ (reference sequence). V shed 5 bases and J shed 6 bases, with 7 bases lying between them. The CDR3 bases are TGTGCCAGCAGCGCTCGATCTGAAGCTTTCTTT. Residues: CASSARSEAFF.

The rearrangement uses TRBV6-4 and TRBJ2-6; D is ambiguous. Per the germline V gene, CDR1 is MRHNA and CDR2 is SNTAGT. This CDR3 has 14 amino acids. The V end was cut by 2 bases, the J end by 0 bases, with 2 bases between. The CDR3 sequence is CASSDDSGANVLTF. CDR3 nucleotides: TGTGCCAGCAGTGACGACTCTGGGGCCAACGTCCTGACTTTC.

A single count supports this clone. CDR3 amino acids: CASSLSGLASYEQYF. The CDR3 DNA sequence: TGTGCCAGCAGCCTATCGGGACTAGCCTCCTACGAGCAGTACTTC. The chain is built from TRBV11-2 and TRBJ2-7; 9 bases map to TRBD2. V was pared by 5 bases and J by 0 bases, with 5 bases of the junction left unmatched. There are 15 residues in the CDR3. The germline V gene has CDR1 SGHAT and CDR2 FQNNGV.

The chain couples TRBV6-2 or TRBV6-3 to TRBJ1-2; TRBD1 matches at 8 bases. Germline V gene lookup returns CDR1 MNHEY and CDR2 SVGEGT. The CDR3 runs 15 residues. Trimming took 4 bases from V and 3 from J; bases not matched to a gene: 7. The CDR3 bases are TGTGCCAGCAGTTTCCCCTTGACAGGGGACTATGGCTACACCTTC. This encodes CASSFPLTGDYGYTF.

The chain employs TRBV18 and TRBJ2-1; 8 bases agree with TRBD1. There are 15 residues in the CDR3. Germline values: CDR1 KGHSH, CDR2 LQKENI. Unmatched junction bases numbered 9, after V lost 4 bases and J lost 7 bases. The CDR3 protein is CASSLPGQVGNEQFF. Written as DNA, the CDR3 is TGTGCCAGCTCACTCCCGGGACAGGTGGGTAATGAGCAGTTCTTC.

This chain joins TRBV5-4 and TRBJ2-1; tentative D call: TRBD2 (5 bases). This CDR3 is built from 13 residues. Germline V gene lookup returns CDR1 SGHNT and CDR2 YYREEE (reference sequence). V shed 4 bases and J shed 7 bases, with 12 bases lying between them. CDR3 DNA: TGTGCCAGCAGCCTTGGGGAGACGAATGAGCAGTTCTTC. As protein: CASSLGETNEQFF.

The sample holds a few counts of this clone. This chain links TRBV7-8 with TRBJ1-5; 9 nucleotides align to TRBD1. The ends lost 4 bases at V and 2 bases at J; junction bases unmatched: 6. The CDR3 length is 16 residues. The germline CDR1 and CDR2 sequences are SGHVS and FQNEAQ. CDR3: CASSSARTGGNQPQHF. The CDR3, as DNA: TGTGCCAGCAGCTCTGCTAGGACAGGGGGCAATCAGCCCCAGCATTTT.

V and J are TRBV5-8 and TRBJ1-1; D gene uncertain. The CDR3 consists of 12 residues. The ends were cut back, 1 base at V and 11 bases at J, with 12 bases in the middle. From germline, CDR1 is SGHTS and CDR2 YDEGEE. CDR3 DNA: TGTGCCAGCAGCTTGTCCGGGTATGTGGCTTTCTTT. The encoded protein is CASSLSGYVAFF.

This chain connects TRBV7-2 to TRBJ1-1; TRBD1 might be the D (6 bases). V gave up 6 bases and J gave up 1 base, with 12 bases separating them. Germline CDR1 and CDR2: SGHTA and FQGNSA. The CDR3 is 14 amino acids. Here the CDR3 DNA reads TGTGCCAGCAGATTGGGACAACAGAACACTGAAGCTTTCTTT. This translates into CASRLGQQNTEAFF.

J is TRBJ1-4 and V is TRBV6-2 or TRBV6-3, with TRBD1 identical over 8 bases. V shed 2 bases and J 4 bases; nucleotides not matched to a gene: 12. This CDR3 comprises 18 residues. CDR1 and CDR2 (germline): MNHEY, SVGEGT. The CDR3 reads CASSYDPRDRHINEKLFF. CDR3 in DNA: TGTGCCAGCAGTTACGACCCACGGGACAGGCACATTAATGAAAAACTGTTTTTT.

The chain recombines TRBV29-1 with TRBJ2-3; D not resolved. The germline V gene encodes CDR1 SQVTM and CDR2 ANQGSEA. V was pared by 5 bases and J by 0 bases, with 9 bases between. This CDR3 comprises 13 residues. DNA of the CDR3: TGCAGCGTTTGGACCGCTAGCACAGATACGCAGTATTTT. Protein product: CSVWTASTDTQYF.

V is TRBV7-9 and J is TRBJ2-1, with 7 bases matching TRBD2. The CDR3 extends over 15 amino acids. The germline V gene has CDR1 SEHNR and CDR2 FQNEAQ (reference sequence). V shed 1 base and J 10 bases; nucleotides not matched to a gene: 10. For the CDR3, the DNA is TGTGCCAGCAGCTTAGGTCTCGGGGGGATTGAGGAGCAGTTCTTC. It codes for CASSLGLGGIEEQFF. Variable domain in full (rest from reference TRBV7-9 and TRBJ2-1): DTGVSQNPRHKITKRGQNVTFRCDPISEHNRLYWYRQTLGQGPEFLTYFQNEAQLEKSRLLSDRFSAERPKGSFSTLEIQRTEQGDSAMYLCASSLGLGGIEEQFFGPGTRLTVL.

This rearrangement joins TRBV4-3 to TRBJ2-1, with D possibly TRBD2 on 5 matching bases. The germline V gene encodes CDR1 LGHNA and CDR2 YSLEER. Trimming took 1 base from V and 0 from J, leaving 10 bases between them. The CDR3 spans 16 residues. The CDR3 DNA reads as TGCGCCAGCAGCCAAGTATTGGGGAGCTCCTACAATGAGCAGTTCTTC. Translating gives CASSQVLGSSYNEQFF.

This clone was counted a few times. The rearrangement joins TRBV6-1 to TRBJ1-2, with D hard to call. This CDR3 region has 16 residues. From germline, CDR1 is MNHNS and CDR2 SASEGT. V was shortened by 0 bases and J by 0 bases, with 11 bases between the two germline ends. The CDR3 DNA reads TGTGCCAGCAGTGAAGCGTTCGCGGAAGCTAACTATGGCTACACCTTC. Encoded protein: CASSEAFAEANYGYTF.

This clone showed up just a few times. The chain links TRBV19 to TRBJ2-2; D gene uncertain. This CDR3 spans 14 amino acids. Germline lookup yields CDR1 LNHDA and CDR2 SQIVND (reference sequence). Trimming stripped 7 bases from V and 5 bases from J, with 14 bases between. CDR3 in amino acids: CASKLKAWTGELFF. CDR3 in DNA: TGTGCCAGTAAATTAAAAGCGTGGACCGGGGAGCTGTTTTTT. Together with reference TRBV19 and TRBJ2-2, the CDR3 gives the full variable domain: DGGITQSPKYLFRKEGQNVTLSCEQNLNHDAMYWYRQDPGQGLRLIYYSQIVNDFQKGDIAEGYSVSREKKESFPLTVTSAQKNPTAFYLCASKLKAWTGELFFGEGSRLTVL.

This chain joins TRBV21-1 and TRBJ1-3. TRBV21-1 is an annotated pseudogene. The CDR3 spans 14 residues. The CDR3 DNA sequence: TGTGCCAGCAGCTGGAGGGACTCTGGAAACACCATATATTTT. Translation gives CASSWRDSGNTIYF.

The chain joins TRBV2 to TRBJ2-1; D may be TRBD2 (6 bases). Trimming removed 4 bases at V and 8 bases at J, with 18 bases between. The CDR3 has 15 residues. Germline CDR1 and CDR2: SNHLY and FYNNEI. The CDR3 protein is CASSATLAPQDEQFF. The CDR3 DNA reads TGTGCCAGCAGTGCCACACTAGCCCCCCAGGATGAGCAGTTCTTC.

V usage is TRBV5-8 and J usage is TRBJ2-1; 10 bases align to TRBD2. Germline V gene data show CDR1 as SGHTS and CDR2 as YDEGEE. The CDR3 covers 18 residues. Trimming at V came to 5 bases and at J to 8 bases, leaving 19 bases not matched to a gene. The CDR3 DNA reads as TGTGCCAGCAGGCCGTTGGCGGGGAGCGGGGGGGCCGGGTATGAGCAGTTCTTC. Amino acids: CASRPLAGSGGAGYEQFF.

V and J are TRBV25-1 and TRBJ1-5; D is ambiguous. Germline V gene data show CDR1 as MGHDK and CDR2 as SYGVNS. V shed 3 bases and J shed 2 bases, with 2 bases lying between them. The CDR3 has 12 residues. The CDR3 sequence is CASSEGNQPQHF. The DNA for the CDR3 is TGTGCCAGCAGTGAGGGCAATCAGCCCCAGCATTTT.

The sample holds one count of this clone. V usage is TRBV9 and J usage is TRBJ2-7; the match to TRBD1 covers 8 bases. The CDR3 consists of 14 residues. CDR1 and CDR2 from the germline V gene are SGDLS and YYNGEE. Trimming at V came to 4 bases and at J to 6 bases, leaving 9 bases not matched to a gene. The CDR3 sequence: CASSPRTGLGEQYF. CDR3 in DNA: TGTGCCAGCAGCCCACGGACAGGGCTTGGCGAGCAGTACTTC.

The chain couples TRBV6-4 to TRBJ1-2; D unclear. Germline CDR1 and CDR2: MRHNA and SNTAGT. There are 15 residues in the CDR3. V lost 10 bases, J lost 4 bases, and 22 bases lay in between. Here the CDR3 DNA reads TGTGCCACCCCTGATCAGGTGCCGAGCGGCTATGGCTACACCTTC. Amino acids: CATPDQVPSGYGYTF.

The rearrangement uses TRBV5-1 and TRBJ2-7, with D perhaps TRBD1 or TRBD2 (6 bases each). CDR3 size: 14 residues. The V end lost 0 bases, the J end lost 2 bases, and 9 bases lay between the germline ends. Germline loops: CDR1 SGHRS, CDR2 YFSETQ. CDR3 DNA sequence: TGCGCCAGCAGCTTGGCCGGGGGCCCCTACGAGCAGTACTTC. As protein: CASSLAGGPYEQYF.

The rearrangement uses TRBV5-1 and TRBJ1-1; D remains ambiguous. Germline V gene sequence: CDR1 SGHRS, CDR2 YFSETQ. V lost 0 bases and J lost 5, with 11 bases in between. The CDR3 has 14 amino acids. CDR3 in amino acids: CASSLGSDETEAFF. For the CDR3, the DNA is TGCGCCAGCAGCTTGGGTTCAGACGAGACTGAAGCTTTCTTT.

The chain recombines TRBV18 with TRBJ1-1; D is unclear. Trimming took off 3 bases at V and 2 bases at J, with 7 bases between the two ends. CDR1 is KGHSH, CDR2 LQKENI, per germline. CDR3 length: 13 residues. CDR3 bases: TGTGCCAGCTCACCGACACGTAACACTGAAGCTTTCTTT. It encodes CASSPTRNTEAFF.

V and J are TRBV19 and TRBJ2-3; D unresolved. The germline V gene has CDR1 LNHDA and CDR2 SQIVND (reference sequence). This CDR3 contains 12 residues. V was shortened by 5 bases and J by 1 base, with 4 bases between the two germline ends. The CDR3 sequence is CASSRGTDTQYF. In DNA, the CDR3 is TGTGCCAGTAGTCGGGGCACAGATACGCAGTATTTT. The full variable domain, rest sourced from reference TRBV19 and TRBJ2-3, is DGGITQSPKYLFRKEGQNVTLSCEQNLNHDAMYWYRQDPGQGLRLIYYSQIVNDFQKGDIAEGYSVSREKKESFPLTVTSAQKNPTAFYLCASSRGTDTQYFGPGTRLTVL.

The sample holds a few counts of this clone. The V and J genes are TRBV11-2 and TRBJ1-1, with a possible D match to TRBD1 (5 bases). The CDR3 spans 14 residues. CDR1 is SGHAT, CDR2 FQNNGV, per germline. Trimming cost V 3 bases and J 4 bases, with 12 bases left between them. The CDR3 loop reads CASSLEGQGTEAFF. The CDR3 DNA sequence: TGTGCCAGCAGCTTGGAGGGGCAGGGCACTGAAGCTTTCTTT.

The genes are TRBV18 and TRBJ1-5, with TRBD1 matching over 8 bases. The CDR3 has 15 amino acids. Germline V gene data show CDR1 as KGHSH and CDR2 as LQKENI. V lost 2 bases and J lost 4; bases outside the gene matches: 4. The CDR3 sequence: CASSPGTGENQPQHF. For the CDR3, the DNA is TGTGCCAGCTCACCAGGGACAGGAGAAAATCAGCCCCAGCATTTT.

CDR3: CASTRQATNEKLFF. The DNA of the CDR3 is TGTGCCAGCACAAGACAAGCAACTAATGAAAAACTGTTTTTT. The genes are TRBV6-5 and TRBJ1-4; D unresolved. Trimming took off 7 bases at V and 0 bases at J, with 9 bases between the two ends. Per the germline V gene, CDR1 is MNHEY and CDR2 is SVGAGI. The CDR3 has 14 amino acids.

The chain carries TRBV6-5 and TRBJ1-5; D gene ambiguous. CDR3 length: 13 residues. Trimming removed 9 bases from V and 4 bases from J, with 13 bases in between. CDR1 is MNHEY and CDR2 is SVGAGI in the germline V gene. The chain's CDR3 is CASITATNQPQHF. The CDR3 nucleotides are TGTGCCAGTATAACAGCGACAAATCAGCCCCAGCATTTT.

There are a few counts of this clone. V gene TRBV19 combines with J gene TRBJ1-2; D is undetermined. V lost 3 bases and J lost 5, with 10 bases in between. The CDR3 consists of 13 residues. Germline CDR1 and CDR2: LNHDA and SQIVND (reference sequence). CDR3 bases: TGTGCCAGTAGTATTAAGGCCGAGTATGGCTACACCTTC. The encoded protein is CASSIKAEYGYTF.